These 11 T cell receptor beta chains share one sample of origin, sequenced in a study of T cells in Graves' hyperthyroidism and ophthalmopathy. There were TCR beta CDR3 regions amplified from RNA transcripts. During a first-round RT-PCR of the TCR CDR3, the HTBI primer set was used. One entry per CDR3 protein, called by TCRdb with MiXCR from the multiplex PCR reads. The profile shows some 690,000 distinct CDR3 sequences, around 15% of them singletons. The sequenced sample was blood. Receptors originate from a man aged 50-59 years with Graves' hyperthyroidism.

This clonotype was seen just once. The rearrangement uses TRBV5-5 and TRBJ2-5; TRBD2 matches at 15 bases. Germline assignment: CDR1 SGHKS and CDR2 YYEKEE (reference sequence). After removal of 0 bases from V and 5 bases from J, the junction contained 17 bases not matched to a gene. The CDR3 covers 21 residues. This chain's CDR3 is CASSLGSTDRGTSGRRETQYF. CDR3 coding DNA: TGTGCCAGCAGCTTGGGTAGTACGGACAGGGGGACTAGCGGGAGGCGGGAGACCCAGTACTTC. Complete variable domain (other parts from reference TRBV5-5 and TRBJ2-5): DAGVTQSPTHLIKTRGQQVTLRCSPISGHKSVSWYQQVLGQGPQFIFQYYEKEERGRGNFPDRFSARQFPNYSSELNVNALLLGDSALYLCASSLGSTDRGTSGRRETQYFGPGTRLLVL.

Many counts were recorded for this clonotype. V is TRBV28 and J is TRBJ2-1, with no clear D. Deletions cut 4 bases from V and 3 bases from J, with 16 bases between. Germline CDR1 and CDR2: MDHEN and SYDVKM. The CDR3 is 16 amino acids. Here the CDR3 reads CASSSPRQGDYNEQFF. In DNA, the CDR3 is TGTGCCAGCAGTTCCCCCAGACAAGGTGACTACAATGAGCAGTTCTTC.

Ten or more counts support this clonotype. The chain joins TRBV20-1 to TRBJ2-3; 7 bases map to TRBD2. This CDR3 contains 13 residues. The ends lost 7 bases at V and 5 bases at J; junction bases unmatched: 9. The germline V gene has CDR1 DFQATT and CDR2 SNEGSKA (reference sequence). The CDR3 coding sequence is TGCAGTGTGGAGGAATTAGCGGGAGATACGCAGTATTTT. Translating gives CSVEELAGDTQYF.

Here the CDR3 reads CASSSPRGGPDYGYTF. The CDR3 nucleotides read TGTGCCAGCAGCTCCCCCAGGGGAGGGCCGGACTATGGCTACACCTTC. The chain is built from TRBV11-1 and TRBJ1-2; D is possibly TRBD1 (6 bases). The CDR3 loop spans 16 amino acids. The V gene lost 4 bases and the J gene lost 3 bases, with 18 bases spanning the gap. CDR1 and CDR2 from the germline V gene are SGHAT and FQDESV (reference sequence). The entire variable domain, with the rest obtained from reference TRBV11-1 and TRBJ1-2, is as follows: EAEVAQSPRYKITEKSQAVAFWCDPISGHATLYWYRQILGQGPELLVQFQDESVVDDSQLPKDRFSAERLKGVDSTLKIQPAELGDSAMYLCASSSPRGGPDYGYTFGSGTRLTVV.

This clonotype was seen repeatedly, ten times or more. Here the CDR3 DNA reads TGTGCCAGCAGCGACAGGGGGGGCACTGAAGCTTTCTTT. Translating it yields CASSDRGGTEAFF. The rearrangement joins TRBV6-2 or TRBV6-3 to TRBJ1-1; 9 bases are shared with TRBD1. The CDR3 has 13 residues. Unmatched junction bases numbered 3, after V lost 6 bases and J lost 4 bases. Per the germline V gene, CDR1 is MNHEY and CDR2 is SVGEGT.

This clonotype was counted between two and nine times. The chain has TRBV24-1 and TRBJ2-7, with 8 nucleotides matching TRBD1. This CDR3 is built from 13 residues. With V trimmed by 7 bases and J by 6 bases, 7 bases remained unmatched. CDR1 and CDR2 (germline): KGHDR, SFDVKD. Here the CDR3 DNA reads TGTGCCACCAGCGAAACAGACAGGGGCGAGCAGTACTTC. Translating it yields CATSETDRGEQYF.

Remarks on this clonotype: A read error may be the cause here, since a much bigger clone is one base away. The V gene is TRBV20-1, the J gene TRBJ2-7, with no clear D. The CDR3 has 14 residues. V lost 0 bases, J lost 2 bases, and 11 bases lay in between. Germline CDR1 is DFQATT and CDR2 is SNEGSKA (reference sequence). Here the CDR3 DNA reads TGCAGTGCTAGAGAGTTTGGCAGCCCCTACGAGCAGTACTTC. It encodes CSAREFGSPYEQYF.

This clonotype was found many times. A junction boundary mismatches the germline segment, possibly from a read error. This sequence joins TRBV30 and TRBJ1-1; maybe TRBD1 (5 bases). The CDR3 is 13 residues long. Germline CDR1 GTSNPN, CDR2 SVGIG (reference sequence). The DNA for the CDR3 is TGTGCCTGGAGTAGGGGCTCGAACACTGAGGCTTTCTTT. Protein sequence: CAWSRGSNTEAFF.

The rearrangement links TRBV4-3 to TRBJ2-1; D perhaps matches TRBD1 (6 bases). V shed 3 bases and J shed 5 bases, with 14 bases lying between them. The V gene's germline CDR1 is LGHNA and CDR2 YSLEER. The CDR3 is made up of 15 amino acids. Here the CDR3 reads CASSQSQQGHNEQFF. The CDR3 bases are TGCGCCAGCAGCCAGTCGCAACAGGGCCACAATGAGCAGTTCTTC.

On this clonotype itself: Compared with germline, one end of the junction differs, possibly owing to a read error. The J gene is TRBJ1-5, the V gene TRBV6-2 or TRBV6-3, with a possible D match to TRBD1 (5 bases). CDR3 length: 16 residues. Germline assignment: CDR1 MNHEY and CDR2 SVGEGT. In DNA form, the CDR3 reads TGTACCAGCAGCTCGGTGACAGACGGTGCTTATCAGCCCCAGCATTTT. It translates to CTSSSVTDGAYQPQHF.

This clonotype was seen ten or more times. The chain recombines TRBV12-3 or TRBV12-4 with TRBJ1-2, with D possibly being TRBD1 (5 bases). The length of the CDR3 is 15 residues. V gave up 6 bases and J gave up 4 bases, with 18 bases separating them. The DNA of the CDR3 is TGTGCCAGCAGAGCCTCCGTGGGACTTATCTATGGCTACACCTTC. This sequence encodes CASRASVGLIYGYTF.